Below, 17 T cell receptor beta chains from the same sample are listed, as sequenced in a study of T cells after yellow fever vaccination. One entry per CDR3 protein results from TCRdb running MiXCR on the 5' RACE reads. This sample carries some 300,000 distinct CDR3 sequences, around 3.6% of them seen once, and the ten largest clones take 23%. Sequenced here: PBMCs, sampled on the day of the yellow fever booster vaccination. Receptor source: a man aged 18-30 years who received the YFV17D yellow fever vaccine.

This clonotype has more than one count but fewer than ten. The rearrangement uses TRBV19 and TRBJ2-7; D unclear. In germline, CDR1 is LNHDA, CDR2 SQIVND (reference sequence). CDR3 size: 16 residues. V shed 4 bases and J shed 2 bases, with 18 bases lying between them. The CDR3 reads CASSTYSISPTYEQYF. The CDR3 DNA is TGTGCCAGTAGTACCTATTCTATCTCCCCCACCTACGAGCAGTACTTC.

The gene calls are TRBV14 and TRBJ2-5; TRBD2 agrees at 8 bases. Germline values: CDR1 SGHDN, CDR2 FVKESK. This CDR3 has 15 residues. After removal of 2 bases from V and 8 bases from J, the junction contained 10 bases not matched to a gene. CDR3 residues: CASSQFPGTSSTQYF. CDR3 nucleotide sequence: TGTGCCAGCAGCCAATTCCCCGGGACTAGTTCTACCCAGTACTTC. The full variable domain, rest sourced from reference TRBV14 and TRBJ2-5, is EAGVTQFPSHSVIEKGQTVTLRCDPISGHDNLYWYRRVMGKEIKFLLHFVKESKQDESGMPNNRFLAERTGGTYSTLKVQPAELEDSGVYFCASSQFPGTSSTQYFGPGTRLLVL.

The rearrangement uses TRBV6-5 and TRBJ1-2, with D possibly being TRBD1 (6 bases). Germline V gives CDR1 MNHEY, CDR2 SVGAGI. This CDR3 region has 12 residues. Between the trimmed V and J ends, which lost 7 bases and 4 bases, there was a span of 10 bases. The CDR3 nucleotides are TGTGCCAGCATGGGGGCGTCCTATGGCTACACCTTC. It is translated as CASMGASYGYTF.

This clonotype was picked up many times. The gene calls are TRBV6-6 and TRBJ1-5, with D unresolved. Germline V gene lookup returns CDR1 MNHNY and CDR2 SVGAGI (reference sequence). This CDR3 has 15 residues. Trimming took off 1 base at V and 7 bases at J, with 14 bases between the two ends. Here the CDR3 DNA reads TGTGCCAGCAGTTACTTTCGCGGGGTTGACCAGCCCCAGCATTTT. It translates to CASSYFRGVDQPQHF.

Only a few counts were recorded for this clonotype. CDR3 sequence reads: CASCLTSNQPQHF. The CDR3 bases are TGTGCCAGCTGCCTCACTAGCAATCAGCCCCAGCATTTT. The gene calls are TRBV7-2 and TRBJ1-5, with D unresolved. Trimming took 8 bases from V and 0 from J, leaving 8 bases between them. Germline values: CDR1 SGHTA, CDR2 FQGNSA. The CDR3 spans 13 residues.

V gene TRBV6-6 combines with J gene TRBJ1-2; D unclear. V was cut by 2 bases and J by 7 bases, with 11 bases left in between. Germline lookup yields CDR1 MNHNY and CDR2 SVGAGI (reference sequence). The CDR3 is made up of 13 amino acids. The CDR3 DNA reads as TGTGCCAGCAGTTACGACCGGCCCACTGGCTACACCTTC. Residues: CASSYDRPTGYTF.

The CDR3 spells CATSRSTGDWMANYGYTF. The CDR3 DNA is TGTGCCACCAGCAGATCAACAGGGGATTGGATGGCTAACTATGGCTACACCTTC. This chain links TRBV15 with TRBJ1-2, with 7 nucleotides matching TRBD1. In germline, CDR1 is LNHNV, CDR2 YYDKDF (reference sequence). The trim removed 2 bases at V and 0 bases at J, leaving 12 bases unmatched. There are 18 residues in the CDR3.

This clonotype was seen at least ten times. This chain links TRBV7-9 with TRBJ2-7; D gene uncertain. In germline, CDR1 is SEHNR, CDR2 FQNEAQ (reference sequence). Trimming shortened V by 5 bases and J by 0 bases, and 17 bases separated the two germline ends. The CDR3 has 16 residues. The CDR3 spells CASSLIARTDSYEQYF. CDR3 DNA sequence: TGTGCCAGCAGCCTCATCGCCCGCACAGACTCCTACGAGCAGTACTTC.

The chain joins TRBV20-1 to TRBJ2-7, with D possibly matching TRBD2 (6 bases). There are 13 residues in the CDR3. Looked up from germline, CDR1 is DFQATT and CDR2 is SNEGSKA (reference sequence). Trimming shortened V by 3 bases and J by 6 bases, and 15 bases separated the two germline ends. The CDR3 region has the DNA TGCAGTGCTAGCCGCCCGGGGGAGCGCGAGCAGTACTTC. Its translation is CSASRPGEREQYF.

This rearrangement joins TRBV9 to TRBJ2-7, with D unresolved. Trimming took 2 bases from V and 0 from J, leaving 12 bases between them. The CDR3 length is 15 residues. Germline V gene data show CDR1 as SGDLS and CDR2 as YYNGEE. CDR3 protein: CASSVALESSYEQYF. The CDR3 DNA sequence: TGTGCCAGCAGCGTTGCCCTGGAGAGCTCCTACGAGCAGTACTTC.

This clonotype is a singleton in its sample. The CDR3 DNA reads as TGTGCCACCCGGACCTCCCGCACAGATACGCAGTATTTT. Protein sequence: CATRTSRTDTQYF. The chain is built from TRBV6-5 and TRBJ2-3; D call uncertain. The CDR3 sequence is 13 residues long. V was trimmed by 10 bases and J by 1 base, leaving 12 bases between them. The germline V gene has CDR1 MNHEY and CDR2 SVGAGI.

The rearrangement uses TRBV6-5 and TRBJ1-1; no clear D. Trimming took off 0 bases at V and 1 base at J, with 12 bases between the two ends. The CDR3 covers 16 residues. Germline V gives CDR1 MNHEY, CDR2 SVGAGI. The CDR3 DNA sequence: TGTGCCAGCAGTTACTCCCCGGGCAGGCGGAACACTGAAGCTTTCTTT. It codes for CASSYSPGRRNTEAFF.

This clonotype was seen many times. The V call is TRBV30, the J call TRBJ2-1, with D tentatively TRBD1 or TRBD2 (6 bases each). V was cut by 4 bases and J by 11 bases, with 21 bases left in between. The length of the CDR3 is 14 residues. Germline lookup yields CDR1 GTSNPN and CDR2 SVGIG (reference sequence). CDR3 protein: CAWTPAWGAGKQFF. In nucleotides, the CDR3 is TGTGCCTGGACACCTGCCTGGGGGGCCGGTAAGCAGTTCTTC. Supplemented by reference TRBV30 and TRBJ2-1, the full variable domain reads SQTIHQWPATLVQPVGSPLSLECTVEGTSNPNLYWYRQAAGRGLQLLFYSVGIGQISSEVPQNLSASRPQDRQFILSSKKLLLSDSGFYLCAWTPAWGAGKQFFGPGTRLTVL.

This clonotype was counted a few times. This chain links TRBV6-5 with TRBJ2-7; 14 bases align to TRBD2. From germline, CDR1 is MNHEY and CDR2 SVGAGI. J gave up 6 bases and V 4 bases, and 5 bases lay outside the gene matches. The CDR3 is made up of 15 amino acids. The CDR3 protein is CASSSGLAGGVEQYF. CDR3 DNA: TGTGCCAGCAGTTCCGGACTAGCGGGGGGAGTCGAGCAGTACTTC.

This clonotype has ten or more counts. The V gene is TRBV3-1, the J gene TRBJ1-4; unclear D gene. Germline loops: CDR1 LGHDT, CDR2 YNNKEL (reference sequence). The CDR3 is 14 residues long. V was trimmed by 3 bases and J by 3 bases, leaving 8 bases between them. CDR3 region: CASSQGGSNEKLFF. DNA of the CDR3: TGTGCCAGCAGCCAGGGCGGATCTAATGAAAAACTGTTTTTT.

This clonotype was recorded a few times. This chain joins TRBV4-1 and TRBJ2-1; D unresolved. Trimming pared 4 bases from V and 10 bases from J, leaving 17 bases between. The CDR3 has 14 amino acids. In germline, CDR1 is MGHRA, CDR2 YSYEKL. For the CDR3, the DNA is TGCGCCAGCAGCCCCCGAGCTCCCTCACACGAGCAGTTCTTC. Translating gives CASSPRAPSHEQFF.

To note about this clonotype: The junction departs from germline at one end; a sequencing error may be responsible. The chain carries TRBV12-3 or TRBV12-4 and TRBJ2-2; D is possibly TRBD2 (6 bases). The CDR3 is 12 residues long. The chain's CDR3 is CAIRRGTRELFF. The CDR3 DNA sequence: TGTGCCATCAGGAGGGGCACCCGGGAGCTGTTTTTT.